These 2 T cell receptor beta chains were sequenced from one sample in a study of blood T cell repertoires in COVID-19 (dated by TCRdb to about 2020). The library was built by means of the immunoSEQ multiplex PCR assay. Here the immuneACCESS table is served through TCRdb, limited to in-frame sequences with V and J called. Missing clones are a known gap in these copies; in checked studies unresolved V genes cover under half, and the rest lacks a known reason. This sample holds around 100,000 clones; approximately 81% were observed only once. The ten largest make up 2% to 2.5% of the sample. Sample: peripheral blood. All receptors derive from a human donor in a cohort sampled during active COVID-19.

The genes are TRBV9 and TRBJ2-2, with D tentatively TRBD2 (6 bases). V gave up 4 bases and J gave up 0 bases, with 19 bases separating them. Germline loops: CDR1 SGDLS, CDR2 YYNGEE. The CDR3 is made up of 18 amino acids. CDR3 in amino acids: CASSPYPRESANTGELFF. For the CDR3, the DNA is TGTGCCAGCAGCCCTTACCCTCGGGAGTCGGCGAACACCGGGGAGCTGTTTTTT. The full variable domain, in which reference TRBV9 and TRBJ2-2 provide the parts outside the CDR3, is DSGVTQTPKHLITATGQRVTLRCSPRSGDLSVYWYQQSLDQGLQFLIQYYNGEERAKGNILERFSAQQFPDLHSELNLSSLELGDSALYFCASSPYPRESANTGELFFGEGSRLTVL.

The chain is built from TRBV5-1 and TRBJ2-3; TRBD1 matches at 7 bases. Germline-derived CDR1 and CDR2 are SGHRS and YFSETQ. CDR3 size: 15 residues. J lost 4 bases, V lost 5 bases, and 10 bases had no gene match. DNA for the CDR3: TGCGCCAGCAGGCTACAGGGGCTTTCGGCAGATACGCAGTATTTT. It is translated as CASRLQGLSADTQYF.